A single TCR beta chain is shown here with its context. This specimen belongs to a study of blood T cell repertoires in COVID-19. Across the study: The United States, Italy and Spain supplied acute and convalescent COVID-19 samples. The cDNA or gDNA used as material had been derived from T cells, B-cell-depleted T cells, or PBMCs.

Source study methods: Estimation of nucleated cell counts relied on the amplification of reference gene primers. The data were produced by immunoSEQ multiplex PCR, yet TCRdb's version contains in-frame clones alone and is incomplete. V, J and clone size reflect that table, while D and trimming were determined from the DNA. In the table there are 40,000 to 55,000 clones, around four fifths of which are singletons. The sequence came from a human donor with acute or convalescent COVID-19. The donor label of this sample is uncertain. Sequenced input: peripheral blood.

In nucleotides, the CDR3 is TGTGCCAGCTCACTTTCGACAGGGGGCGCGGGCTATGGCTACACCTTC. Translation gives CASSLSTGGAGYGYTF. This chain uses TRBV18 with TRBJ1-2, with 10 bases identical to TRBD1. The CDR3 is 16 amino acids. Germline V CDR1 and CDR2: KGHSH, LQKENI. The V and J ends lost 4 bases and 4 bases, in that order; junction bases with no gene match: 9.